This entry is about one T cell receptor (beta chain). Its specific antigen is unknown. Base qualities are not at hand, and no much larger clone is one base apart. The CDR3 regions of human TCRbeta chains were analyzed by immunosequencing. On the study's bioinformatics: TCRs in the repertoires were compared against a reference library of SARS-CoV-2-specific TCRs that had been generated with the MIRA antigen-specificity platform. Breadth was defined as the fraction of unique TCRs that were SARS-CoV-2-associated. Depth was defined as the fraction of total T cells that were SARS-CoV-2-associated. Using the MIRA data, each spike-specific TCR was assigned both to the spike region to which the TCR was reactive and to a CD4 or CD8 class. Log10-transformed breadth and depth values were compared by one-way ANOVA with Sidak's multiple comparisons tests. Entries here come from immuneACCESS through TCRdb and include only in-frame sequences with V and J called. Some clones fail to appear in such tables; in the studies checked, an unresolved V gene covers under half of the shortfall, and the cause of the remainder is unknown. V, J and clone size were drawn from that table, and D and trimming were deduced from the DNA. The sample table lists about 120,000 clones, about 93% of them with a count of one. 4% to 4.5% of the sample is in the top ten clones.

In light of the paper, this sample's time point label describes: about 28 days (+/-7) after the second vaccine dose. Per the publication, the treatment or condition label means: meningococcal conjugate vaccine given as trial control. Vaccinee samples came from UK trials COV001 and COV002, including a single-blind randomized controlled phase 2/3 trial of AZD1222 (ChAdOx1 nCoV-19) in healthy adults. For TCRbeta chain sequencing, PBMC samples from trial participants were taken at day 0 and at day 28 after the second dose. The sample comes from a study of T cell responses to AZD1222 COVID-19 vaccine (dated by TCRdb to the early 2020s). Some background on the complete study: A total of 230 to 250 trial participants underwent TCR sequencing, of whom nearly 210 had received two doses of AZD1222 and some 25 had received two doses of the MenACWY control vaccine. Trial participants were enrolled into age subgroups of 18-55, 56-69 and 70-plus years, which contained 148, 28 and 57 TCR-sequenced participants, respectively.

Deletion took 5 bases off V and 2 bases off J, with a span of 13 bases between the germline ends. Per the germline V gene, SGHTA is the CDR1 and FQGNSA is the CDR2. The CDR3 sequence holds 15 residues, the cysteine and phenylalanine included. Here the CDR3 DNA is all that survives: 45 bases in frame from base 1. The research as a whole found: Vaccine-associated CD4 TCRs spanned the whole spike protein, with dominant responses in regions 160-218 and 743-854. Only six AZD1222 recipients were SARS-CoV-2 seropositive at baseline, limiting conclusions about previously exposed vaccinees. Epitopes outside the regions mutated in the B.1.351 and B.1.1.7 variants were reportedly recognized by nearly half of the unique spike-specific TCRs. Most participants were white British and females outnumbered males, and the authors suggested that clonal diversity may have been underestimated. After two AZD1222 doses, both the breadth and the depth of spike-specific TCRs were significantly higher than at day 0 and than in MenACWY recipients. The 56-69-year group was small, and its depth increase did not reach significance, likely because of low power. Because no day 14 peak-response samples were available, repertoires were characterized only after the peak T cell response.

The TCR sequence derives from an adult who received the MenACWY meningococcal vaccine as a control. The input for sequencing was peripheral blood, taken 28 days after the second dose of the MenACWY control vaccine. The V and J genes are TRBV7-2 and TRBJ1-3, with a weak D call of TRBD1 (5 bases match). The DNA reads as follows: TGTGCCAGCAGCCAGAACGGGGGAGCTGGAAACACCATATATTTT. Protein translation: CASSQNGGAGNTIYF.